Listed here are 18 T cell receptor beta chains from one sample, sequenced in a study of CD8 T cells in Susac syndrome. The RNA, 0.5 to 1 ug, was put through reverse transcription using random hexamers. TCRdb reprocessed the immunoSEQ multiplex PCR reads via MiXCR and lists one record per CDR3 protein. The sample comprises some 130,000 distinct CDR3 sequences, 95% of which are singletons, and over 0.15% rests with the top ten. Specimen: CD8+ T cells from PBMCs. The receptor set was obtained from a human donor with Susac syndrome.

The chain employs TRBV7-9 and TRBJ2-1; the D is unclear. This CDR3 is built from 16 residues. Germline values: CDR1 SEHNR, CDR2 FQNEAQ (reference sequence). V was trimmed by 5 bases and J by 7 bases, leaving 21 bases between them. The CDR3: CASSPTPDQTPNEQFF. CDR3 DNA sequence: TGTGCCAGCAGCCCGACCCCAGACCAGACCCCTAATGAGCAGTTCTTC.

J is TRBJ1-1 and V is TRBV4-1, with D tentatively TRBD1 (5 bases). V was pared by 0 bases and J by 8 bases, with 19 bases between. Germline CDR1 MGHRA, CDR2 YSYEKL. The CDR3 covers 16 residues. For the CDR3, the DNA is TGCGCCAGCAGCCAAGAAGGGACGCTATCACACCGGGAAGCTTTCTTT. Its translation is CASSQEGTLSHREAFF.

The chain joins TRBV9 to TRBJ1-2; D gene unclear. Germline V gene sequence: CDR1 SGDLS, CDR2 YYNGEE. This CDR3 has 13 residues. Between the trimmed V and J ends, which lost 4 bases and 4 bases, there was a span of 11 bases. CDR3 nucleotide sequence: TGTGCCAGCAGCCCATCCCAAGGCTATGGCTACACCTTC. Translated, it gives CASSPSQGYGYTF.

This chain links TRBV4-1 with TRBJ2-1; possibly TRBD1 or TRBD2 for D (6 bases each). From germline, CDR1 is MGHRA and CDR2 YSYEKL. The CDR3 covers 14 residues. Trimming left V 3 bases short and J 7 bases short, with 13 bases between. CDR3 in amino acids: CASSHVRGPNEQFF. The CDR3 region has the DNA TGCGCCAGCAGCCACGTCCGGGGGCCGAATGAGCAGTTCTTC.

Written as DNA, the CDR3 is TGTGCCAGCAGCTTCACAGGGGGACCAAACACTGAAGCTTTCTTT. The encoded protein is CASSFTGGPNTEAFF. The V and J genes are TRBV5-6 and TRBJ1-1; 8 nucleotides align to TRBD1. The CDR3 has 15 amino acids. CDR1 is SGHDT and CDR2 is YYEEEE in the germline V gene. V lost 2 bases to trimming and J lost 2 bases; unmatched junction nucleotides: 5.

This sequence joins TRBV13 and TRBJ2-3, with TRBD1 matching over 8 bases. CDR1 and CDR2 from the germline V gene are PRHDT and FYEKMQ (reference sequence). There are 14 residues in the CDR3. J gave up 6 bases and V 5 bases, and 7 bases lay outside the gene matches. CDR3 in amino acids: CASSGGQGSDTQYF. The CDR3, as DNA: TGTGCCAGCAGCGGTGGACAGGGCTCGGATACGCAGTATTTT. Filled out from reference TRBV13 and TRBJ2-3, the complete variable domain reads AAGVIQSPRHLIKEKRETATLKCYPIPRHDTVYWYQQGPGQDPQFLISFYEKMQSDKGSIPDRFSAQQFSDYHSELNMSSLELGDSALYFCASSGGQGSDTQYFGPGTRLTVL.

The rearrangement joins TRBV20-1 to TRBJ1-1, with D unclear. Per the germline V gene, CDR1 is DFQATT and CDR2 is SNEGSKA (reference sequence). The CDR3 spans 12 residues. V lost 1 base and J 0 bases, leaving 3 bases between the germline ends. In DNA form, the CDR3 reads TGCAGTGCTAGAGGACTGAACACTGAAGCTTTCTTT. The encoded protein is CSARGLNTEAFF.

The chain is built from TRBV12-3 or TRBV12-4 and TRBJ2-7; 8 bases match TRBD1. This CDR3 has 14 residues. V gave up 6 bases and J gave up 3 bases; unmatched junction bases: 7. CDR3 DNA sequence: TGTGCCAGCAGCCGATGGGACAGGAGCTACGAGCAGTACTTC. This translates into CASSRWDRSYEQYF.

This chain connects TRBV4-1 to TRBJ2-5, with 12 positions matching TRBD2. This CDR3 has 17 residues. V dropped 2 bases and J dropped 0; count of bases not matched to a gene: 4. Germline V lookup: CDR1 MGHRA, CDR2 YSYEKL. In nucleotides, the CDR3 is TGCGCCAGCAGCCAATGGCTAGCGGGGGGGTACCAAGAGACCCAGTACTTC. This encodes CASSQWLAGGYQETQYF.

The chain has TRBV5-1 and TRBJ2-6; 10 nucleotides match TRBD1. Germline CDR1 is SGHRS and CDR2 is YFSETQ. This CDR3 has 16 amino acids. Trimming removed 3 bases from V and 4 bases from J; junction bases left unmatched: 4. The CDR3 region has the DNA TGCGCCAGCAGCTGGCCGGGACAGGGGGGGGCCAACGTCCTGACTTTC. Its translation: CASSWPGQGGANVLTF.

The chain links TRBV5-6 to TRBJ1-2; no reliable D call. The CDR3 extends over 12 amino acids. Germline V CDR1 and CDR2: SGHDT, YYEEEE. V lost 5 bases and J 5 bases, leaving 10 bases between the germline ends. Here the CDR3 DNA reads TGTGCCAGCAGGGAAAGCTTTTATGGCTACACCTTC. Its protein product is CASRESFYGYTF.

This chain connects TRBV5-1 to TRBJ1-2; 10 bases map to TRBD1. Germline V gene lookup returns CDR1 SGHRS and CDR2 YFSETQ. This CDR3 spans 14 amino acids. Losses at the gene ends were 4 bases for V and 4 bases for J; bases not matched to a gene: 4. The CDR3 spells CASSTRDRGYGYTF. The CDR3 bases are TGCGCCAGCAGCACCCGGGACAGGGGCTATGGCTACACCTTC. The full variable domain, rest sourced from reference TRBV5-1 and TRBJ1-2, is KAGVTQTPRYLIKTRGQQVTLSCSPISGHRSVSWYQQTPGQGLQFLFEYFSETQRNKGNFPGRFSGRQFSNSRSEMNVSTLELGDSALYLCASSTRDRGYGYTFGSGTRLTVV.

The V call is TRBV7-6, the J call TRBJ2-5; maybe TRBD1 (6 bases). This CDR3 region has 15 residues. CDR1 is SGHVS and CDR2 is FNYEAQ in the germline V gene. The V end was cut by 5 bases, the J end by 4 bases, with 17 bases between. The CDR3 DNA sequence: TGTGCCAGCAGCCTATCTGCGGTGGGGGCAGAGACCCAGTACTTC. Protein product: CASSLSAVGAETQYF.

V gene TRBV27 combines with J gene TRBJ1-2, with D uncertain. V lost 2 bases and J lost 4, with 11 bases in between. CDR1 and CDR2 (germline): MNHEY, SMNVEV (reference sequence). This CDR3 comprises 14 residues. The CDR3: CASSLTSGFYGYTF. CDR3 DNA sequence: TGTGCCAGCAGTTTAACCAGCGGGTTCTATGGCTACACCTTC.

The rearrangement joins TRBV5-1 to TRBJ1-4, with D unclear. The CDR3 contains 17 residues. Germline values: CDR1 SGHRS, CDR2 YFSETQ. Trimming pared 2 bases from V and 8 bases from J, leaving 22 bases between. The CDR3 coding sequence is TGCGCCAGCAGCTTTGGAATCCCACGTAAGGAGGAGGAAAAACTGTTTTTT. Amino acids: CASSFGIPRKEEEKLFF. Complete variable domain (other parts from reference TRBV5-1 and TRBJ1-4): KAGVTQTPRYLIKTRGQQVTLSCSPISGHRSVSWYQQTPGQGLQFLFEYFSETQRNKGNFPGRFSGRQFSNSRSEMNVSTLELGDSALYLCASSFGIPRKEEEKLFFGSGTQLSVL.

This sequence joins TRBV27 and TRBJ1-5, with unresolved D. Trimming removed 8 bases from V and 11 bases from J, with 7 bases in between. CDR1 is MNHEY, CDR2 SMNVEV, per germline (reference sequence). There are 9 residues in the CDR3. DNA of the CDR3: TGTGCCAGCGATTGGGCCCAGCATTTT. Its translation is CASDWAQHF.

The chain recombines TRBV5-4 with TRBJ2-5; perhaps D is TRBD1 or TRBD2 (5 bases each). The V gene's germline CDR1 is SGHNT and CDR2 YYREEE (reference sequence). This CDR3 has 14 residues. V lost 4 bases and J lost 1, with 11 bases in between. The DNA for the CDR3 is TGTGCCAGCAGCATAAGGGACCCCCAAGAGACCCAGTACTTC. It codes for CASSIRDPQETQYF.

The rearrangement joins TRBV20-1 to TRBJ1-1; D uncertain. Germline V gives CDR1 DFQATT, CDR2 SNEGSKA (reference sequence). This CDR3 is built from 8 residues. Trimming took off 5 bases at V and 10 bases at J, with 5 bases between the two ends. The CDR3 spells CSAGVAFF. The CDR3, as DNA: TGCAGTGCTGGGGTAGCTTTCTTT.